Below are 22 T cell receptor beta chains sequenced from a single sample in a study of blood T cell repertoires in COVID-19. Method: immunoSEQ multiplex PCR; TCRdb's copy keeps in-frame clones and lacks some. The sample has around 130,000 clones; less than 85% are singletons. The sample was peripheral blood. These receptor sequences come from a woman aged 60-75 years with acute or convalescent COVID-19.

V usage is TRBV9 and J usage is TRBJ2-2; 7 nucleotides line up with TRBD2. Per the germline V gene, CDR1 is SGDLS and CDR2 is YYNGEE. The junction had 6 bases not matched to a gene; V was cut back by 4 bases and J by 6 bases. CDR3 length equals 14 residues. Written as DNA, the CDR3 is TGTGCCAGCAGCCCCCGACTAGCTCCCGGGGAGCTGTTTTTT. As protein: CASSPRLAPGELFF.

The chain recombines TRBV7-9 with TRBJ2-2, with TRBD1 as a possible D gene (5 bases). The V gene lost 0 bases and the J gene lost 3 bases, with 11 bases spanning the gap. The CDR3 is made up of 16 amino acids. Looked up from germline, CDR1 is SEHNR and CDR2 is FQNEAQ (reference sequence). The CDR3 coding sequence is TGTGCCAGCAGCTTAGCCAGGGTTTGGGACACCGGGGAGCTGTTTTTT. It translates to CASSLARVWDTGELFF.

The rearrangement joins TRBV19 to TRBJ1-6, with a weak D call TRBD1 (6 bases). V lost 6 bases and J lost 7, with 16 bases in between. Germline values: CDR1 LNHDA, CDR2 SQIVND (reference sequence). The CDR3 contains 15 residues. CDR3 DNA: TGTGCCAGTAGACCGGACAGCAGGGGAAATTCACCCCTCCACTTT. Encoded protein: CASRPDSRGNSPLHF.

The chain carries TRBV4-2 and TRBJ2-1, with 9 bases that match TRBD2. The V gene end was trimmed by 2 bases and the J gene end by 8 bases; junction bases not matched to a gene: 16. The CDR3 runs to 18 residues. Germline-derived CDR1 and CDR2 are LGHNA and YNFKEQ. The CDR3 spells CASSQQKGGGASVDEQFF. The CDR3 nucleotides are TGTGCCAGCAGCCAACAAAAGGGCGGGGGGGCCTCGGTAGATGAGCAGTTCTTC.

To note about this clone: Distinct nucleotide sequences in the sample also encode this CDR3. The V call is TRBV19, the J call TRBJ1-1; 8 nucleotides agree with TRBD1. With 5 bases clipped from V and 1 base from J, the junction kept 3 bases outside the gene matches. The germline V gene has CDR1 LNHDA and CDR2 SQIVND (reference sequence). This CDR3 contains 14 residues. The CDR3 region is CASSLGQGNTEAFF. The DNA of the CDR3 is TGTGCCAGTAGTTTAGGACAGGGGAACACTGAAGCTTTCTTT.

V is TRBV19 and J is TRBJ2-7, with TRBD2 matching over 10 bases. Germline lookup yields CDR1 LNHDA and CDR2 SQIVND (reference sequence). V was clipped by 5 bases and J by 2 bases; unmatched bases: 3. The CDR3 spans 14 residues. This CDR3 is CASSPAGGPYEQYF. The CDR3 DNA reads as TGTGCCAGTAGTCCAGCGGGGGGGCCCTACGAGCAGTACTTC. Combining the CDR3 with reference TRBV19 and TRBJ2-7 gives the whole variable domain DGGITQSPKYLFRKEGQNVTLSCEQNLNHDAMYWYRQDPGQGLRLIYYSQIVNDFQKGDIAEGYSVSREKKESFPLTVTSAQKNPTAFYLCASSPAGGPYEQYFGPGTRLTVT.

In its sample, this clone was seen once. The chain couples TRBV4-1 to TRBJ1-1, with TRBD1 identical over 8 bases. Germline V CDR1 and CDR2: MGHRA, YSYEKL. The CDR3 sequence is 17 residues long. V lost 1 base and J lost 0; bases outside the gene matches: 7. The CDR3 DNA sequence: TGCGCCAGCAGCCAAGTATTCAGGGACAGGTTGAACACTGAAGCTTTCTTT. It yields the protein CASSQVFRDRLNTEAFF.

This clone was found a few times. J is TRBJ1-1 and V is TRBV3-1 (or the pseudogene TRBV3-2); perhaps TRBD1 as D (5 bases). The CDR3 loop spans 14 amino acids. CDR1 and CDR2 from the germline V gene are LGHDT and YNNKEL (reference sequence). V lost 3 bases and J 5 bases, leaving 13 bases between the germline ends. The CDR3 bases are TGTGCCAGCAGCCACCTTCAGGGTAAAACTGAAGCTTTCTTT. Translation gives CASSHLQGKTEAFF.

The V and J genes are TRBV24-1 and TRBJ1-4; 8 bases fit TRBD1. J gave up 5 bases and V 4 bases, and 5 bases lay outside the gene matches. CDR3 length: 15 amino acids. Germline CDR1 is KGHDR and CDR2 is SFDVKD. Written as DNA, the CDR3 is TGTGCCACCAGTGAGACAGGGGCGCAGAATGAAAAACTGTTTTTT. It codes for CATSETGAQNEKLFF.

The rearrangement uses TRBV19 and TRBJ2-3, with 7 bases aligning to TRBD2. The CDR3 sequence is 16 residues long. Germline trimming cut 1 base from V and 5 bases from J; bases unmatched to any gene: 9. Germline CDR1 is LNHDA and CDR2 is SQIVND (reference sequence). CDR3 sequence reads: CASSIATAGIRDTQYF. The CDR3 region has the DNA TGTGCCAGTAGTATAGCCACAGCGGGGATCAGAGATACGCAGTATTTT. The entire variable domain, with the rest obtained from reference TRBV19 and TRBJ2-3, is as follows: DGGITQSPKYLFRKEGQNVTLSCEQNLNHDAMYWYRQDPGQGLRLIYYSQIVNDFQKGDIAEGYSVSREKKESFPLTVTSAQKNPTAFYLCASSIATAGIRDTQYFGPGTRLTVL.

The chain combines TRBV19 with TRBJ2-2, with TRBD2 matching over 12 bases. The CDR3 sequence is 18 residues long. The V gene end was trimmed by 8 bases and the J gene end by 4 bases; junction bases not matched to a gene: 14. The germline gives CDR1 LNHDA, CDR2 SQIVND (reference sequence). CDR3 DNA sequence: TGTGCCAGTCAATCCCTCGGACTAGCGGGGTCGAGCACCGGGGAGCTGTTTTTT. Amino acid sequence: CASQSLGLAGSSTGELFF.

The rearrangement uses TRBV7-9 and TRBJ2-6; 11 nucleotides line up with TRBD1. Germline CDR1 reads SEHNR; CDR2 reads FQNEAQ (reference sequence). The CDR3 totals 17 residues. V shed 11 bases and J 4 bases; nucleotides not matched to a gene: 13. The CDR3 reads CAFESGQGAPGANVLTF. CDR3 in DNA: TGTGCCTTCGAGAGCGGACAGGGGGCGCCCGGGGCCAACGTCCTGACTTTC.

The chain is built from TRBV5-1 and TRBJ2-2; D is ambiguous. There are 15 residues in the CDR3. V was clipped by 0 bases and J by 3 bases, with 9 bases between them. Germline lookup yields CDR1 SGHRS and CDR2 YFSETQ. The CDR3 coding sequence is TGCGCCAGCAGCTTGGATCCAGATTACACCGGGGAGCTGTTTTTT. This encodes CASSLDPDYTGELFF.

Details on this clone: Other DNA variants within this sample encode the same CDR3. The CDR3: CASSIRGESYNEQFF. As DNA, the CDR3 is TGTGCCAGTAGTATTAGGGGTGAGTCCTACAATGAGCAGTTCTTC. V and J are TRBV19 and TRBJ2-1; TRBD1 might be the D (5 bases). The CDR3 consists of 15 residues. The germline V and J ends were trimmed by 3 bases and 1 base, with 10 bases remaining between them. Germline CDR1 and CDR2: LNHDA and SQIVND (reference sequence).

The V gene is TRBV10-3, the J gene TRBJ2-4, with 10 bases matching TRBD1. Germline trimming cut 2 bases from V and 1 base from J; bases unmatched to any gene: 11. The germline gives CDR1 ENHRY, CDR2 SYGVKD. The CDR3 consists of 19 residues. The CDR3 here is CAISEQTGGRVGAKNIQYF. The CDR3 DNA follows: TGTGCCATCAGTGAGCAGACAGGGGGCAGGGTTGGGGCCAAAAACATTCAGTACTTC.

This chain's CDR3 is CASSLLPGYQETQYF. CDR3 DNA: TGTGCCAGCAGCTTACTGCCGGGGTACCAAGAGACCCAGTACTTC. The chain employs TRBV7-3 and TRBJ2-5; D may be TRBD2 (5 bases). The CDR3 runs 15 residues. The germline V and J ends were trimmed by 2 bases and 0 bases, with 10 bases remaining between them. Germline lookup yields CDR1 SGHTA and CDR2 FQGTGA.

This clone was seen just once. V usage is TRBV6-1 and J usage is TRBJ1-4, with D unresolved. This CDR3 is built from 12 residues. Germline CDR1 is MNHNS and CDR2 is SASEGT. V dropped 6 bases and J dropped 3 bases, with 5 bases sitting between them. This CDR3 is CASRASNEKLFF. In DNA form, the CDR3 reads TGTGCCAGCAGAGCTTCTAATGAAAAACTGTTTTTT.

The rearrangement links TRBV12-3 or TRBV12-4 to TRBJ1-4; weak D call: TRBD1 (5 bases). The CDR3 has 13 residues. Trimming pared 5 bases from V and 5 bases from J, leaving 9 bases between. Here the CDR3 reads CASSRDRNEKLFF. The CDR3 DNA sequence: TGTGCCAGCAGTAGAGACAGAAATGAAAAACTGTTTTTT.

V gene TRBV25-1 combines with J gene TRBJ2-3, with D possibly matching TRBD2 (5 bases). The CDR3 spans 12 residues. Trimming stripped 10 bases from V and 3 bases from J, with 11 bases between. Germline V CDR1 and CDR2: MGHDK, SYGVNS. CDR3 amino acids: CATSERTDTQYF. Written as DNA, the CDR3 is TGTGCCACCTCAGAGCGGACAGATACGCAGTATTTT.

The CDR3 spells CASSLGGSHNSPLHF. In nucleotides, the CDR3 is TGTGCCAGCAGCTTGGGGGGATCACATAATTCACCCCTCCACTTT. The rearrangement joins TRBV7-9 to TRBJ1-6; a weak D match, TRBD1 (5 bases). The length of the CDR3 is 15 residues. Germline V gene data show CDR1 as SEHNR and CDR2 as FQNEAQ (reference sequence). Trimming left V 3 bases short and J 5 bases short, with 11 bases between.

CDR3 residues: CASSRRTGWPNNQPQHF. The CDR3 region has the DNA TGTGCCAGTAGTAGGAGGACTGGCTGGCCGAACAATCAGCCCCAGCATTTT. This rearrangement joins TRBV19 to TRBJ1-5; no definite D call. Deletions cut 4 bases from V and 3 bases from J, with 19 bases between. This CDR3 spans 17 amino acids. CDR1 and CDR2 from the germline V gene are LNHDA and SQIVND (reference sequence). The full variable domain, its missing parts supplied by reference TRBV19 and TRBJ1-5, is DGGITQSPKYLFRKEGQNVTLSCEQNLNHDAMYWYRQDPGQGLRLIYYSQIVNDFQKGDIAEGYSVSREKKESFPLTVTSAQKNPTAFYLCASSRRTGWPNNQPQHFGDGTRLSIL.

The rearrangement joins TRBV5-1 to TRBJ1-2, with TRBD1 matching over 8 bases. After removal of 0 bases from V and 7 bases from J, the junction contained 11 bases not matched to a gene. Germline CDR1 and CDR2: SGHRS and YFSETQ. This CDR3 has 16 amino acids. CDR3 nucleotides: TGCGCCAGCAGCTTGGGCCCCTCTGACAGGGGAATTGGCTACACCTTC. It encodes CASSLGPSDRGIGYTF.